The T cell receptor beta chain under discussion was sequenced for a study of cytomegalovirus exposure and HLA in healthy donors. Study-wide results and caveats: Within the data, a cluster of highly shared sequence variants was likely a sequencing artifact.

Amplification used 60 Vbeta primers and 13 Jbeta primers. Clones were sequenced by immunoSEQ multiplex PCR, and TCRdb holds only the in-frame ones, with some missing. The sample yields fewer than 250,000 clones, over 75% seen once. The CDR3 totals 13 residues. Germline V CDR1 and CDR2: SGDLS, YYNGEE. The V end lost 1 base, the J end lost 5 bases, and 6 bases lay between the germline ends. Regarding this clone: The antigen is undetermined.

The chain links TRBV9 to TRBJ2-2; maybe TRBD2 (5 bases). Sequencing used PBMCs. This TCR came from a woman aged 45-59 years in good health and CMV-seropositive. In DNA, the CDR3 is TGTGCCAGCAGCGTACGAGGGACCGGGGAGCTGTTTTTT. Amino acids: CASSVRGTGELFF.